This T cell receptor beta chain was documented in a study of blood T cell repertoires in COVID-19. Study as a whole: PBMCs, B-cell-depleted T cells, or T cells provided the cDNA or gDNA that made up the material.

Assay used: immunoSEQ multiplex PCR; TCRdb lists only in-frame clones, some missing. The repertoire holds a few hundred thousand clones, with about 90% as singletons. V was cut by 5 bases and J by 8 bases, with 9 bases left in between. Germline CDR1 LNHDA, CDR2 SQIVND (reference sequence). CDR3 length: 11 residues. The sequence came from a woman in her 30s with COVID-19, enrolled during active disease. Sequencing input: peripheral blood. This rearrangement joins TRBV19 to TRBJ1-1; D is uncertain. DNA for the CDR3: TGTGCCAGTAGTCCAAGCTACGAAGCTTTCTTT. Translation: CASSPSYEAFF.